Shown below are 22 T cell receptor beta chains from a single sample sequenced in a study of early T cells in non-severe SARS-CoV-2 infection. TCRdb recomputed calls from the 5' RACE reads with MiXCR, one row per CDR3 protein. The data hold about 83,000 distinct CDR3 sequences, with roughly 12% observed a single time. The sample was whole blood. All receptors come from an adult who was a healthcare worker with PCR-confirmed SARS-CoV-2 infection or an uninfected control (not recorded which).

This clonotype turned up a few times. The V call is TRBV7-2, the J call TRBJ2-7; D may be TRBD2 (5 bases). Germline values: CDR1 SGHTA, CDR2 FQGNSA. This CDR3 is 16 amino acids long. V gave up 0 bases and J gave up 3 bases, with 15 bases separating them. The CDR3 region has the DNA TGTGCCAGCAGCTTAGCGCGATTAAGCGGAGACTACGAGCAGTACTTC. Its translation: CASSLARLSGDYEQYF.

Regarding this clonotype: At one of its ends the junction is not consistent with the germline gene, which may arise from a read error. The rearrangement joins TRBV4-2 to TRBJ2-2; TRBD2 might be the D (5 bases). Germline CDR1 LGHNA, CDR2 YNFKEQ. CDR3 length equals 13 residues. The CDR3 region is CASSQFEIGELYF. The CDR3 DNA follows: TGTGCCAGCAGCCAATTCGAGATCGGGGAGCTGTATTTT.

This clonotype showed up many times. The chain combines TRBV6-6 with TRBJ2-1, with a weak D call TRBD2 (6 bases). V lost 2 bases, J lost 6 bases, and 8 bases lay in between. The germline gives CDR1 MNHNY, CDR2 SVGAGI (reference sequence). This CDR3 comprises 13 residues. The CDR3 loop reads CASSYGEVNEQFF. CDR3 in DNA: TGTGCCAGCAGTTACGGGGAGGTCAATGAGCAGTTCTTC.

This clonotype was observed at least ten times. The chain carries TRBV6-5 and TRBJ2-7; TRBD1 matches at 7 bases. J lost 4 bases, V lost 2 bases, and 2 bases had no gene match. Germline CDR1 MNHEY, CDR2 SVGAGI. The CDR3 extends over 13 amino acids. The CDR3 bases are TGTGCCAGCAGTTACCGACAGGGATACGAGCAGTACTTC. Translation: CASSYRQGYEQYF.

CDR3 sequence (DNA): TGTGCCAGCTCACCTACACAGGGATCCCAAGAGACCCAGTACTTC. Its translation: CASSPTQGSQETQYF. V usage is TRBV18 and J usage is TRBJ2-5, with D possibly TRBD1 on 6 matching bases. V was trimmed by 3 bases and J by 1 base, leaving 12 bases between them. This CDR3 spans 15 amino acids. CDR1 is KGHSH and CDR2 is LQKENI in the germline V gene.

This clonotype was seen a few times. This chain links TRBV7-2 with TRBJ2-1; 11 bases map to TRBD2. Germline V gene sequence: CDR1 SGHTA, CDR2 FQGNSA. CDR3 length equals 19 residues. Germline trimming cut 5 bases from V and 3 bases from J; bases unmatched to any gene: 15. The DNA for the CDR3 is TGTGCCAGCAGCCCAATTGCTGGCGATCTAGCGGGAGGCTACAATGAGCAGTTCTTC. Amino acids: CASSPIAGDLAGGYNEQFF.

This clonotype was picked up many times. The chain's CDR3 is CASSLSHPSTDTQYF. DNA of the CDR3: TGTGCCAGCAGTTTATCGCACCCTAGCACAGATACGCAGTATTTT. The chain joins TRBV27 to TRBJ2-3; D is undetermined. The CDR3 runs to 15 residues. V was trimmed by 0 bases and J by 0 bases, leaving 7 bases between them. CDR1 is MNHEY and CDR2 is SMNVEV in the germline V gene (reference sequence).

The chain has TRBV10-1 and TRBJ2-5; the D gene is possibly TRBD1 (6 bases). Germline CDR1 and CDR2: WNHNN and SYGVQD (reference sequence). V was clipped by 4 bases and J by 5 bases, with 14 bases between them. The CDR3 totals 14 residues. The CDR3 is CASSATGYAETQYF. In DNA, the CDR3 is TGCGCCAGCAGTGCAACAGGGTACGCGGAGACCCAGTACTTC.

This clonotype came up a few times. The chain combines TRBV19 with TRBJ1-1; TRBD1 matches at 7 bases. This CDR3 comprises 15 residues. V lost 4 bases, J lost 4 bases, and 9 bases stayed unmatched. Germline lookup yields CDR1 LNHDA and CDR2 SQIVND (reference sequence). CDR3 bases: TGTGCCAGTAGTAGCTCGACAGGGAGGGGCACTGAAGCTTTCTTT. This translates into CASSSSTGRGTEAFF.

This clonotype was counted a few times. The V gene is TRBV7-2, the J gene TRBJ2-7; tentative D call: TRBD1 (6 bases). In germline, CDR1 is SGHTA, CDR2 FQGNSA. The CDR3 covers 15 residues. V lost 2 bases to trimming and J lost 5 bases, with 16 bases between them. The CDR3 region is CASSLTPGVLHEQYF. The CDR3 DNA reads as TGTGCCAGCAGCTTAACCCCAGGGGTACTCCACGAGCAGTACTTC.

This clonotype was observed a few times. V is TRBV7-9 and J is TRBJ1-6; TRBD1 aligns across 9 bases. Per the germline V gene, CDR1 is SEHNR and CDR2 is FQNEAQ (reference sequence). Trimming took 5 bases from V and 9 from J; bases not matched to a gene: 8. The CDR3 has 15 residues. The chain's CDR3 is CASSPAGTGTSPLHF. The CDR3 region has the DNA TGTGCCAGCAGCCCCGCCGGGACAGGGACTTCACCCCTCCACTTT.

In DNA, the CDR3 is TGTGCCAGCAGCCCGGGGCTCAGCTCCTACAATGAGCAGTTCTTC. Its protein product is CASSPGLSSYNEQFF. The chain couples TRBV3-1 to TRBJ2-1; D is perhaps TRBD1 or TRBD2 (5 bases each). Trimming removed 4 bases from V and 0 bases from J, with 10 bases in between. Germline V gene sequence: CDR1 LGHDT, CDR2 YNNKEL (reference sequence). There are 15 residues in the CDR3.

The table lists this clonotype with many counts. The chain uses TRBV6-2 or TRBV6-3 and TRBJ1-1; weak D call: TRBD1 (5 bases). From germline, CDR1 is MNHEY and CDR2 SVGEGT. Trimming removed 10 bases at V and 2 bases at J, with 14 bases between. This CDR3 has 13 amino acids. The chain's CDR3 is CATGRRRNTEAFF. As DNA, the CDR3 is TGTGCCACGGGGCGGCGGCGCAACACTGAAGCTTTCTTT.

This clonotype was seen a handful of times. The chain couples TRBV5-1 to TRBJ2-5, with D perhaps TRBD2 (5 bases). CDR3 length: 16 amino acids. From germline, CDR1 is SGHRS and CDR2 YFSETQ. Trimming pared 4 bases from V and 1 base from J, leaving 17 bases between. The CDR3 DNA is TGCGCCAGCAGCCTCAAACTAGTCCCCACCCAAGAGACCCAGTACTTC. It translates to CASSLKLVPTQETQYF.

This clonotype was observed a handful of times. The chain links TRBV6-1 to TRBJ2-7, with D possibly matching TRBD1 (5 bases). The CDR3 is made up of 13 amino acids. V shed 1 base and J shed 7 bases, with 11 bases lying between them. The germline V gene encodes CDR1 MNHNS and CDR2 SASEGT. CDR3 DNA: TGTGCCAGCAGTGAAGGACAGTTGGGGGAGCAGTACTTC. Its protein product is CASSEGQLGEQYF.

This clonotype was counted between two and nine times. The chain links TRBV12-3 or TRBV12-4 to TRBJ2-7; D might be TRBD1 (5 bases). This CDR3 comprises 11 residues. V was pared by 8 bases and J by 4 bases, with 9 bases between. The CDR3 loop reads CASGKGYEQYF. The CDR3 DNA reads TGTGCCAGCGGTAAGGGGTACGAGCAGTACTTC.

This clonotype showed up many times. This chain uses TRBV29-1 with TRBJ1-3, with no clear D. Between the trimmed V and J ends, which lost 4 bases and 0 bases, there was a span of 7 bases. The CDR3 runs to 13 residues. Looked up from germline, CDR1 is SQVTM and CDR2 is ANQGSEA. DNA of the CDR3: TGCAGCGTTGCGGCTAGCTCTGGAAACACCATATATTTT. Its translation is CSVAASSGNTIYF.

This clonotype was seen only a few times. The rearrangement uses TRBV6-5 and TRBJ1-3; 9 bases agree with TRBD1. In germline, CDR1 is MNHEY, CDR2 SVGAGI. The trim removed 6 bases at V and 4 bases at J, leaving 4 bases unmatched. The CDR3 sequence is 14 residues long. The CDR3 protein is CASSRTGVGNTIYF. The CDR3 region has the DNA TGTGCCAGCAGCCGGACAGGGGTCGGAAACACCATATATTTT.

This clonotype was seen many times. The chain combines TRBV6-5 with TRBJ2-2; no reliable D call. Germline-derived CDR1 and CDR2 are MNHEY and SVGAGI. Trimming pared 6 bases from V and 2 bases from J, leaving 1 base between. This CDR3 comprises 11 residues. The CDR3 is CASSNTGELFF. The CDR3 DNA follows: TGTGCCAGCAGCAACACCGGGGAGCTGTTTTTT.

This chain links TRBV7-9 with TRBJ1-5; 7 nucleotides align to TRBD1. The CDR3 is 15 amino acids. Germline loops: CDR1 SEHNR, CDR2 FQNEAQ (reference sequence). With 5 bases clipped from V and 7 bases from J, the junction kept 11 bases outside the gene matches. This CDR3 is CASSVSTGSRQPQHF. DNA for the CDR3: TGTGCCAGCAGCGTATCGACAGGGAGCAGACAGCCCCAGCATTTT.

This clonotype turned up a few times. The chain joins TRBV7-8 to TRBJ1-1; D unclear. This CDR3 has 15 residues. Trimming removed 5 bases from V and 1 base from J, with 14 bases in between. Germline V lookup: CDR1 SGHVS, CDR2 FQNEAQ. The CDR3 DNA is TGTGCCAGCAGCCCCCTGGGCCAGACGAACACTGAAGCTTTCTTT. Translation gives CASSPLGQTNTEAFF.

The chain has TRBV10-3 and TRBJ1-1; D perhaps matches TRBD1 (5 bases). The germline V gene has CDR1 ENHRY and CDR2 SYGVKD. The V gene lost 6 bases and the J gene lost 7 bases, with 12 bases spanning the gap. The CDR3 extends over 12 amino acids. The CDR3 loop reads CAIRADRLEAFF. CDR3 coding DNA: TGTGCCATCAGAGCCGACAGACTTGAAGCTTTCTTT.